These 23 T cell receptor beta chains came from one sample sequenced in a study of CD8 T cells in Susac syndrome. Reverse transcription of roughly 0.5 to 1 ug RNA was carried out with random hexamers. Using its own MiXCR run on the immunoSEQ multiplex PCR reads, TCRdb lists one record per CDR3 protein. The sample holds 120,000 to 150,000 distinct CDR3 sequences; less than 95% are singletons and the top ten take less than 0.095%. Material for sequencing was CD4+ T cells from PBMCs. Receptors were obtained from a human donor in good health.

The chain recombines TRBV5-1 with TRBJ2-3; D uncertain. The germline V gene has CDR1 SGHRS and CDR2 YFSETQ. Trimming took 4 bases from V and 2 from J, leaving 8 bases between them. CDR3 size: 13 residues. CDR3 region: CASSDSPTDTQYF. In DNA form, the CDR3 reads TGCGCCAGCAGCGACTCGCCCACAGATACGCAGTATTTT.

V usage is TRBV20-1 and J usage is TRBJ2-5, with 13 bases aligning to TRBD2. J was trimmed by 5 bases and V by 7 bases; bases with no gene match: 4. The germline CDR1 and CDR2 sequences are DFQATT and SNEGSKA (reference sequence). The length of the CDR3 is 13 residues. This CDR3 reads CSVTTSGRETQYF. As DNA, the CDR3 is TGCAGTGTTACGACTAGCGGGAGGGAGACCCAGTACTTC.

This rearrangement joins TRBV27 to TRBJ2-3; possible D gene TRBD1, 5 bases. Germline V CDR1 and CDR2: MNHEY, SMNVEV (reference sequence). Trimming took 5 bases from V and 2 from J, leaving 8 bases between them. This CDR3 comprises 13 residues. The CDR3 nucleotides are TGTGCCAGCAGTCCGACAGTCACAGATACGCAGTATTTT. It specifies CASSPTVTDTQYF.

This chain uses TRBV10-3 with TRBJ2-5, with 9 bases lining up with TRBD2. CDR1 and CDR2 from the germline V gene are ENHRY and SYGVKD. This CDR3 comprises 15 residues. V shed 2 bases and J 5 bases; nucleotides not matched to a gene: 6. The CDR3, as DNA: TGTGCCATCAGTGAGGGTCTAGCGGGAAGTGAGACCCAGTACTTC. Its protein product is CAISEGLAGSETQYF.

J is TRBJ2-7 and V is TRBV28, with 9 positions matching TRBD1. The germline V gene encodes CDR1 MDHEN and CDR2 SYDVKM. V lost 6 bases to trimming and J lost 0 bases; unmatched junction nucleotides: 6. This CDR3 contains 15 residues. The CDR3 loop is CASSQSGQGSYEQYF. In nucleotides, the CDR3 is TGTGCCAGCAGCCAATCGGGACAGGGCTCCTACGAGCAGTACTTC.

The chain combines TRBV30 with TRBJ2-7, with D possibly TRBD2 on 6 matching bases. The CDR3 is 12 residues long. Looked up from germline, CDR1 is GTSNPN and CDR2 is SVGIG (reference sequence). The V end lost 3 bases, the J end lost 2 bases, and 8 bases lay between the germline ends. CDR3 sequence reads: CAWSGRPYEQYF. CDR3 in DNA: TGTGCCTGGAGCGGGAGACCCTACGAGCAGTACTTC. The full variable domain, with the rest looked up from reference TRBV30 and TRBJ2-7, is SQTIHQWPATLVQPVGSPLSLECTVEGTSNPNLYWYRQAAGRGLQLLFYSVGIGQISSEVPQNLSASRPQDRQFILSSKKLLLSDSGFYLCAWSGRPYEQYFGPGTRLTVT.

This chain uses TRBV3-1 with TRBJ2-7, with unresolved D. In germline, CDR1 is LGHDT, CDR2 YNNKEL (reference sequence). The V gene lost 0 bases and the J gene lost 7 bases, with 16 bases spanning the gap. The CDR3 has 15 amino acids. This CDR3 is CASSQDLTSLFEQYF. As DNA, the CDR3 is TGTGCCAGCAGCCAAGACCTTACATCCCTCTTTGAGCAGTACTTC.

The chain combines TRBV12-3 or TRBV12-4 with TRBJ2-1; D is unresolved. The V end was cut by 3 bases, the J end by 0 bases, with 12 bases between. The CDR3 spans 16 residues. CDR3 sequence: CASSFRPVGSYNEQFF. The CDR3 coding sequence is TGTGCCAGCAGTTTCCGACCTGTGGGCTCCTACAATGAGCAGTTCTTC.

The gene calls are TRBV24-1 and TRBJ2-3; 13 bases agree with TRBD2. The CDR3 contains 16 residues. Germline CDR1 reads KGHDR; CDR2 reads SFDVKD. V lost 3 bases and J lost 3; bases outside the gene matches: 2. CDR3 residues: CATSDRTSGRTDTQYF. CDR3 in DNA: TGTGCCACCAGTGATCGGACTAGCGGGAGAACAGATACGCAGTATTTT.

The V call is TRBV5-1, the J call TRBJ2-7; 9 bases map to TRBD2. The CDR3 loop spans 14 amino acids. V lost 2 bases and J lost 3; bases outside the gene matches: 3. The germline V gene has CDR1 SGHRS and CDR2 YFSETQ. DNA of the CDR3: TGCGCCAGCAGCTTCTTAGCGGGGGACTACGAGCAGTACTTC. It specifies CASSFLAGDYEQYF. Together with reference TRBV5-1 and TRBJ2-7, the CDR3 gives the full variable domain: KAGVTQTPRYLIKTRGQQVTLSCSPISGHRSVSWYQQTPGQGLQFLFEYFSETQRNKGNFPGRFSGRQFSNSRSEMNVSTLELGDSALYLCASSFLAGDYEQYFGPGTRLTVT.

This sequence joins TRBV6-6 and TRBJ1-5; D is unclear. CDR3 size: 13 residues. Germline assignment: CDR1 MNHNY and CDR2 SVGAGI (reference sequence). The germline V and J ends were trimmed by 2 bases and 3 bases, with 5 bases remaining between them. CDR3 region: CASSYRDNQPQHF. DNA of the CDR3: TGTGCCAGCAGTTACAGGGACAATCAGCCCCAGCATTTT.

This chain connects TRBV10-3 to TRBJ1-1, with D tentatively TRBD1 (5 bases). This CDR3 is 14 amino acids long. Deletions cut 8 bases from V and 10 bases from J, with 23 bases between. CDR1 and CDR2 (germline): ENHRY, SYGVKD. The CDR3 bases are TGTGCCATCTCCGCAAAAGTGGGGCACTGGGGAGCTTTCTTT. It is translated as CAISAKVGHWGAFF.

The chain couples TRBV5-1 to TRBJ2-2, with 12 bases lining up with TRBD1. The ends lost 5 bases at V and 0 bases at J; junction bases unmatched: 5. Germline CDR1 SGHRS, CDR2 YFSETQ. The CDR3 is 17 residues long. The CDR3 spells CASRGQGALSNTGELFF. The DNA for the CDR3 is TGCGCCAGCAGGGGACAGGGGGCGCTTTCGAACACCGGGGAGCTGTTTTTT.

V and J are TRBV18 and TRBJ1-1, with D perhaps TRBD1 (5 bases). V was trimmed by 3 bases and J by 3 bases, leaving 14 bases between them. This CDR3 contains 15 residues. Germline loops: CDR1 KGHSH, CDR2 LQKENI. In DNA form, the CDR3 reads TGTGCCAGCTCACCTCAGCGACAGTCAGACACTGAAGCTTTCTTT. Amino acid sequence: CASSPQRQSDTEAFF.

The chain employs TRBV13 and TRBJ1-2, with 11 bases that match TRBD1. CDR1 is PRHDT and CDR2 is FYEKMQ in the germline V gene (reference sequence). The CDR3 totals 15 residues. The V gene end was trimmed by 6 bases and the J gene end by 8 bases; junction bases not matched to a gene: 11. Written as DNA, the CDR3 is TGTGCCAGCAGAGAAGGCGGACAGGGGGCGCAGGGCTACACCTTC. Protein sequence: CASREGGQGAQGYTF.

In its sample, this clonotype was seen once. The chain links TRBV30 to TRBJ2-3, with D uncertain. Deletions cut 0 bases from V and 2 bases from J, with 6 bases between. This CDR3 spans 13 amino acids. The V gene's germline CDR1 is GTSNPN and CDR2 SVGIG (reference sequence). CDR3 in amino acids: CAWSVLHTDTQYF. The CDR3 DNA reads as TGTGCCTGGAGTGTCCTTCACACAGATACGCAGTATTTT.

The chain recombines TRBV11-1 with TRBJ2-7; a possible D gene is TRBD2 (6 bases). This CDR3 is 14 amino acids long. V lost 5 bases and J 1 base, leaving 12 bases between the germline ends. Germline CDR1 SGHAT, CDR2 FQDESV (reference sequence). CDR3 sequence (DNA): TGTGCCAGCAGCCCGCGGGACCCATCCTACGAGCAGTACTTC. Translated: CASSPRDPSYEQYF.

This clonotype was counted once. The rearrangement links TRBV18 to TRBJ1-3; D call uncertain. The CDR3 is 16 residues long. Germline-derived CDR1 and CDR2 are KGHSH and LQKENI. V dropped 3 bases and J dropped 2 bases, with 14 bases sitting between them. In nucleotides, the CDR3 is TGTGCCAGCTCACCCAATCCTGCCAGGACTGGAAACACCATATATTTT. It yields the protein CASSPNPARTGNTIYF. The entire variable domain, with the rest obtained from reference TRBV18 and TRBJ1-3, is as follows: NAGVMQNPRHLVRRRGQEARLRCSPMKGHSHVYWYRQLPEEGLKFMVYLQKENIIDESGMPKERFSAEFPKEGPSILRIQQVVRGDSAAYFCASSPNPARTGNTIYFGEGSWLTVV.

This chain uses TRBV5-1 with TRBJ2-3; D remains unclear. V dropped 4 bases and J dropped 1 base, with 10 bases sitting between them. This CDR3 region has 14 residues. Germline loops: CDR1 SGHRS, CDR2 YFSETQ. In nucleotides, the CDR3 is TGCGCCAGCAGCCCCCAACCCCGCACAGATACGCAGTATTTT. Its translation is CASSPQPRTDTQYF.

The V call is TRBV7-3, the J call TRBJ2-5; 9 nucleotides agree with TRBD2. Germline V gene lookup returns CDR1 SGHTA and CDR2 FQGTGA. Trimming at V came to 4 bases and at J to 2 bases, leaving 5 bases not matched to a gene. The CDR3 loop spans 15 amino acids. The CDR3 is CASSSTSGAQETQYF. In DNA form, the CDR3 reads TGTGCCAGCAGCTCGACTAGCGGTGCTCAAGAGACCCAGTACTTC. Full variable domain (remainder filled in from reference TRBV7-3 and TRBJ2-5): GAGVSQTPSNKVTEKGKYVELRCDPISGHTALYWYRQSLGQGPEFLIYFQGTGAADDSGLPNDRFFAVRPEGSVSTLKIQRTERGDSAVYLCASSSTSGAQETQYFGPGTRLLVL.

The chain carries TRBV6-5 and TRBJ2-5, with TRBD2 as a possible D gene (7 bases). V was cut by 6 bases and J by 4 bases, with 15 bases left in between. This CDR3 contains 14 residues. The germline gives CDR1 MNHEY, CDR2 SVGAGI. Written as DNA, the CDR3 is TGTGCCAGCAGGCCCTCAGGGGAGGGAGAGACCCAGTACTTC. Translating gives CASRPSGEGETQYF.

This clonotype has just one count. The chain has TRBV2 and TRBJ1-3; D gene unclear. Germline V gene lookup returns CDR1 SNHLY and CDR2 FYNNEI. V was trimmed by 1 base and J by 0 bases, leaving 7 bases between them. CDR3 length equals 15 residues. CDR3 loop: CASSEERNSGNTIYF. The CDR3 DNA reads TGTGCCAGCAGTGAAGAACGGAACTCTGGAAACACCATATATTTT. The complete variable domain, with remaining parts taken from reference TRBV2 and TRBJ1-3, reads EPEVTQTPSHQVTQMGQEVILRCVPISNHLYFYWYRQILGQKVEFLVSFYNNEISEKSEIFDDQFSVERPDGSNFTLKIRSTKLEDSAMYFCASSEERNSGNTIYFGEGSWLTVV.

CDR3 region: CSARPSGTDGELFF. In nucleotides, the CDR3 is TGCAGTGCTAGACCTAGCGGGACGGACGGGGAGCTGTTTTTT. The chain employs TRBV20-1 and TRBJ2-2, with TRBD2 matching 9 bases. The germline V gene has CDR1 DFQATT and CDR2 SNEGSKA (reference sequence). This CDR3 region has 14 residues. V gave up 2 bases and J gave up 7 bases; unmatched junction bases: 5.